The rows below give T cell receptor beta chains drawn from one sample of a study of cytomegalovirus exposure and HLA in healthy donors. Libraries were prepared by immunoSEQ multiplex PCR; TCRdb keeps only in-frame clonotypes and omits some of them. The table lists fewer than 150,000 clones, over 60% of them singletons. Sequences were obtained from PBMCs. The receptor source for this set is a woman aged 40 to 55 in good health and CMV-seropositive. The CDR3 runs from the conserved cysteine through the conserved F or W. D genes are given only for firm matches. Expanded clones get a size class; other rows say once, few or many, or leave the size out.

TRBV4-3	-	TRBD2	TRBJ2-1	TGCGCCAGCAGCCAAGATTTCCGGACTAGCGGGGGCGAGGCGGAGCAGTTCTTC	CASSQDFRTSGGEAEQFF
TRBV7-8	-	TRBD2	TRBJ2-3	TGTGCCAGCAGCTTAGGACTAGCGGGTGCGGATACGCAGTATTTT	CASSLGLAGADTQYF
TRBV7-2	-	TRBD1	TRBJ1-1	TGTGCCAGCAGCGTACAACAGGGGCCAAATGAAGCTTTCTTT	CASSVQQGPNEAFF
TRBV18	-	-	TRBJ2-5	TGTGCCAGCTCCTCTAATAGACAGGAGACCCAGTACTTC	CASSSNRQETQYF
TRBV2	-	TRBD1	TRBJ2-5	TGTGCCAGCAGTCGCTCACAGGGGGCCCAAGAGACCCAGTACTTC	CASSRSQGAQETQYF
TRBV7-2	-	-	TRBJ1-2	TGTGCCAGCAGCTTAGACGGGGCTAACTATGGCTACACCTTC	CASSLDGANYGYTF
TRBV28	once	TRBD1	TRBJ2-1	TGTGCCAGCAGGGAGGGGGACAGGGCCTCCAATGAGCAGTTCTTC	CASREGDRASNEQFF
TRBV7-9	-	-	TRBJ1-1	TGTGCCAGCAGCTTGGGCAGTTGGTCTGAAGCTTTCTTT	CASSLGSWSEAFF
TRBV6-5	few	-	TRBJ1-1	TGTGCCAGCAGTACCCCGGGGATACGCACTGAAGCTTTCTTT	CASSTPGIRTEAFF
TRBV12-5	once	TRBD1	TRBJ2-5	TGTGCTAGCCAGGGGGAAGAGACCCAGTACTTC	CASQGEETQYF
TRBV7-9	many	TRBD1	TRBJ1-6	TGTGCCAGCATCGGGCAGGGGGGTTATAATTCACCCCTCCACTTT	CASIGQGGYNSPLHF
TRBV11-2	-	TRBD2	TRBJ2-3	TGTGCCAGCAGCTCCTTAGCGGGGGGGCCAGATACGCAGTATTTT	CASSSLAGGPDTQYF
TRBV7-3	-	-	TRBJ1-2	TGTGCCAGCAGCCCAGGGTGGGTTGGTGGCTACACCTTC	CASSPGWVGGYTF
TRBV29-1	-	TRBD1	TRBJ2-3	TGCAGCGTTGTAGGGACAGCGTACACAGATACGCAGTATTTT	CSVVGTAYTDTQYF
TRBV10-3	-	-	TRBJ1-1	TGTGCCATCAGTGAACCGAGTCCTGTTACTTTCTTT	CAISEPSPVTFF
TRBV9	-	-	TRBJ2-5	TGTGCCAGCAGCTTCCAGGGAGGTGGAGAGACCCAGTACTTC	CASSFQGGGETQYF
TRBV6-5	few	-	TRBJ1-1	TGTGCCAGCTTTAATGGGGGCTTAGAAGCTTTCTTT	CASFNGGLEAFF
TRBV15	-	-	TRBJ1-4	TGTGCCACCAGCAGACAACAGGGAGCTAATGAAAAACTGTTTTTT	CATSRQQGANEKLFF
TRBV6-6	-	-	TRBJ1-3	TGTGCCAGCAGTTACGACAGAAACACCATATATTTT	CASSYDRNTIYF
TRBV7-9	-	TRBD2	TRBJ2-3	TGTGCCAGCAGCTTAAGGCGGCGGGGGAGGGCAGATACGCAGTATTTT	CASSLRRRGRADTQYF
TRBV28	-	TRBD1	TRBJ1-2	TGTGCCCTCAGGGGGACTTATGGCTACACCTTC	CALRGTYGYTF
TRBV18	-	TRBD1	TRBJ1-5	TGTGCCAGCACGGGGACAGGACCAAATCAGCCCCAGCATTTT	CASTGTGPNQPQHF
TRBV10-3	few	TRBD1	TRBJ1-3	TGTGCCATCAGTGAGCTAGGACAGGGTGCTGGAAACACCATATATTTT	CAISELGQGAGNTIYF
TRBV2	few	TRBD1	TRBJ1-2	TGTGCCAGCAGTGAATCTGCGACAGGGTCACTTTATGGCTACACCTTC	CASSESATGSLYGYTF
TRBV5-1	-	-	TRBJ1-1	TGCGCCAGCAGCTTGGTAAGGGGAACTGAAGCTTTCTTT	CASSLVRGTEAFF
TRBV4-1	-	-	TRBJ2-5	TGCGCCAGCAGCCAAGGTATAGACCAAGAGACCCAGTACTTC	CASSQGIDQETQYF
TRBV7-8	-	TRBD1	TRBJ1-3	TGTGCCAGCAGCTTAGGGGACAGCTCTGGAAACACCATATATTTT	CASSLGDSSGNTIYF
TRBV29-1	-	-	TRBJ1-1	TGCAGCGTTAATGGGCAGGGTGGTACTGAAGCTTTCTTT	CSVNGQGGTEAFF
TRBV7-2	-	-	TRBJ2-7	TGTGCCAGCAGCTTAGGGGCCCCAGACGAGCAGTACTTC	CASSLGAPDEQYF
TRBV28	-	-	TRBJ1-6	TGTGCCAGCAGTTTACTCCCCCTGGTGCAGGGAAAAGATTCACCCCTCCACTTT	CASSLLPLVQGKDSPLHF
TRBV7-9	-	-	TRBJ2-7	TGTGCCAGCAGCTTAGTCCCGGGACTTTCCTACGAGCAGTACTTC	CASSLVPGLSYEQYF
TRBV7-9	-	TRBD2	TRBJ2-5	TGTGCCAGCAGCTTTACTAGCGGGGGAGAGACCCAGTACTTC	CASSFTSGGETQYF
TRBV7-9	-	-	TRBJ1-4	TGTGCCAGCAGCTTTGTAGGCGGGGGTGAAAAACTGTTTTTT	CASSFVGGGEKLFF
TRBV7-2	-	-	TRBJ2-5	TGTGCCAGCAGCCTAGACAGCACCTCAAGCCAAGAGACCCAGTACTTC	CASSLDSTSSQETQYF
TRBV6-5	-	-	TRBJ1-2	TGTGCCAGCAGTTTCAGGGGAGATAACTATGGCTACACCTTC	CASSFRGDNYGYTF
TRBV10-3	-	-	TRBJ1-1	TGTGCCATCAGTGAGTCCAGGGGAAACCCTACCACGTTTGAAGCTTTCTTT	CAISESRGNPTTFEAFF
TRBV5-6	-	TRBD1	TRBJ1-2	TGTGCCAGCAGCTTGGGACAGGGGACAGGCTACACCTTC	CASSLGQGTGYTF
TRBV10-3	many	TRBD2	TRBJ2-7	TGTGCCATCCGCTGGGCGGGGGCCTACGAGCAGTACTTC	CAIRWAGAYEQYF
TRBV4-2	-	-	TRBJ2-7	TGTGCCAGCAGCCAAGTGAGGAGCGAGCAGTACTTC	CASSQVRSEQYF
TRBV11-2	-	TRBD2	TRBJ2-1	TGTGCCAGCAGCCCCTCACTAGCGGGGGGACATGAGCAGTTCTTC	CASSPSLAGGHEQFF